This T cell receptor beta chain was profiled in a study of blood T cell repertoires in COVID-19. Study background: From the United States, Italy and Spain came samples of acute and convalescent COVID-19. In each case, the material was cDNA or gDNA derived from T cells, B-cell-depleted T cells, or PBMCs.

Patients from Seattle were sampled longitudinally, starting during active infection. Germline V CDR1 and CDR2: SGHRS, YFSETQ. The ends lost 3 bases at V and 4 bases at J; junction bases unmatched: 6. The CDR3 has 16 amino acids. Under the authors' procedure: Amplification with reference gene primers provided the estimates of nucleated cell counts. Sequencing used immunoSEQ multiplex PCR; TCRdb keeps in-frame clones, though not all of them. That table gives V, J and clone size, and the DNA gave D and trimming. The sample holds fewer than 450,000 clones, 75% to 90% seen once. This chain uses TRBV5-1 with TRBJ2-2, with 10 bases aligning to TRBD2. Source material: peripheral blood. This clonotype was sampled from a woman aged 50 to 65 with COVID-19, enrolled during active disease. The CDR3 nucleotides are TGCGCCAGCAGCTCCGGGACTAGCGTTACCACCGGGGAGCTGTTTTTT. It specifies CASSSGTSVTTGELFF.